The 10 T cell receptor beta chains below come from one sample, sequenced in a study of cytomegalovirus exposure and HLA in healthy donors. Method: immunoSEQ multiplex PCR; TCRdb's copy keeps in-frame clones and lacks some. The sample lists about 89,000 clones, about four fifths occurring once. The sequenced sample consisted of PBMCs. These receptors were obtained from a young woman in good health and CMV-seropositive.

The chain joins TRBV2 to TRBJ2-3, with a tentative D call TRBD2 (7 bases). The CDR3 totals 16 residues. Trimming cost V 8 bases and J 0 bases, with 18 bases left between them. Germline CDR1 reads SNHLY; CDR2 reads FYNNEI. DNA for the CDR3: TGTGCCAGCGACCTAGGGGGGGAGTCTAGCACAGATACGCAGTATTTT. Translating it yields CASDLGGESSTDTQYF.

The genes are TRBV5-8 and TRBJ2-5; D unresolved. This CDR3 has 15 residues. Trimming stripped 0 bases from V and 4 bases from J, with 13 bases between. The germline CDR1 and CDR2 sequences are SGHTS and YDEGEE. This CDR3 reads CASSLDYPSGETQYF. The CDR3 DNA follows: TGTGCCAGCAGCTTGGACTACCCGTCGGGAGAGACCCAGTACTTC. The full variable domain, in which reference TRBV5-8 and TRBJ2-5 provide the parts outside the CDR3, is EAGVTQSPTHLIKTRGQQATLRCSPISGHTSVYWYQQALGLGLQFLLWYDEGEERNRGNFPPRFSGRQFPNYSSELNVNALELEDSALYLCASSLDYPSGETQYFGPGTRLLVL.

The chain recombines TRBV30 with TRBJ2-7; tentative D call: TRBD2 (6 bases). Germline values: CDR1 GTSNPN, CDR2 SVGIG (reference sequence). Trimming stripped 4 bases from V and 2 bases from J, with 6 bases between. The CDR3 extends over 11 amino acids. The CDR3, as DNA: TGTGCCTGGACGGGGGCCTACGAGCAGTACTTC. It translates to CAWTGAYEQYF.

The chain employs TRBV6-1 and TRBJ1-6; D gene uncertain. The CDR3 is made up of 15 amino acids. Germline-derived CDR1 and CDR2 are MNHNS and SASEGT. Deletions cut 11 bases from V and 4 bases from J, with 18 bases between. Here the CDR3 DNA reads TGTGCCGGATCGCACGGAGGGAATTATAATTCACCCCTCCACTTT. This encodes CAGSHGGNYNSPLHF.

The chain recombines TRBV7-9 with TRBJ2-3; D perhaps matches TRBD2 (6 bases). The germline V and J ends were trimmed by 1 base and 10 bases, with 12 bases remaining between them. This CDR3 has 13 residues. Germline CDR1 and CDR2: SEHNR and FQNEAQ (reference sequence). The CDR3 spells CASSLVGLSPQYF. CDR3 in DNA: TGTGCCAGCAGCTTAGTGGGACTTAGTCCGCAGTATTTT.

The V call is TRBV29-1, the J call TRBJ1-4, with 8 bases that match TRBD1. Germline assignment: CDR1 SQVTM and CDR2 ANQGSEA. This CDR3 is built from 13 residues. The V and J ends lost 7 bases and 2 bases, in that order; junction bases with no gene match: 3. In DNA form, the CDR3 reads TGCAGCGCCAGACAGGGGACTAATGAAAAACTGTTTTTT. Translating it yields CSARQGTNEKLFF.

The chain uses TRBV11-2 and TRBJ1-2, with 8 bases that match TRBD1. The CDR3 runs to 15 residues. With 1 base clipped from V and 8 bases from J, the junction kept 9 bases outside the gene matches. Germline assignment: CDR1 SGHAT and CDR2 FQNNGV. DNA of the CDR3: TGTGCCAGCAGCTTAGGGACAGGGTTAGCCAGGGGCTACACCTTC. Amino acids: CASSLGTGLARGYTF. The variable domain in full, completed from reference TRBV11-2 and TRBJ1-2, reads EAGVAQSPRYKIIEKRQSVAFWCNPISGHATLYWYQQILGQGPKLLIQFQNNGVVDDSQLPKDRFSAERLKGVDSTLKIQPAKLEDSAVYLCASSLGTGLARGYTFGSGTRLTVV.

V usage is TRBV4-2 and J usage is TRBJ2-7; the match to TRBD2 covers 7 bases. Germline V gene lookup returns CDR1 LGHNA and CDR2 YNFKEQ. The CDR3 consists of 14 residues. The J segment lost 2 bases and the V segment lost 0 bases, leaving 1 base of the junction unmatched. DNA for the CDR3: TGTGCCAGCAGCCAAGAAGCGGGAACCTACGAGCAGTACTTC. It is translated as CASSQEAGTYEQYF.

V gene TRBV18 combines with J gene TRBJ1-3; maybe TRBD1 (5 bases). V lost 4 bases and J lost 0, with 7 bases in between. The CDR3 is 14 amino acids. Germline lookup yields CDR1 KGHSH and CDR2 LQKENI. The DNA for the CDR3 is TGTGCCAGCTCACAGGACACCTCTGGAAACACCATATATTTT. Translating it yields CASSQDTSGNTIYF.

V usage is TRBV10-3 and J usage is TRBJ2-4, with TRBD2 matching over 7 bases. V was clipped by 10 bases and J by 6 bases; unmatched bases: 18. Germline loops: CDR1 ENHRY, CDR2 SYGVKD. The CDR3 has 16 residues. For the CDR3, the DNA is TGTGCCACCGGCGGGGCTGTAACGGGGGAGGGAAACATTCAGTACTTC. Translation gives CATGGAVTGEGNIQYF.